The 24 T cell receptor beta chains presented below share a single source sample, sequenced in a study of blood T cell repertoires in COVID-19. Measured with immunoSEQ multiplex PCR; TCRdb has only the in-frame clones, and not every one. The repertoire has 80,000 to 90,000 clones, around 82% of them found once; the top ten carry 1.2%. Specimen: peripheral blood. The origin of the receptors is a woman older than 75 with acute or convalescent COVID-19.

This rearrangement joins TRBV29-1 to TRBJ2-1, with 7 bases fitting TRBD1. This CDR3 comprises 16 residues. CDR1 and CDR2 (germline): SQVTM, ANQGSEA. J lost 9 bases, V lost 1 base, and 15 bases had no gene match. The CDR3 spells CSVEVVGTAVVVEQFF. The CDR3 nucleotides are TGCAGCGTTGAAGTCGTGGGGACAGCAGTGGTGGTTGAGCAGTTCTTC.

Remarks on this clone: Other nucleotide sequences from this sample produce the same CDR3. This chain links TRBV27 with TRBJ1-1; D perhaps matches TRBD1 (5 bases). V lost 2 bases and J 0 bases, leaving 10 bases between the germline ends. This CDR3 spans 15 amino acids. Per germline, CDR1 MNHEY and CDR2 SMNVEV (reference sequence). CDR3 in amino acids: CASSLSGGMNTEAFF. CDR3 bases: TGTGCCAGCAGTTTAAGCGGGGGGATGAACACTGAAGCTTTCTTT.

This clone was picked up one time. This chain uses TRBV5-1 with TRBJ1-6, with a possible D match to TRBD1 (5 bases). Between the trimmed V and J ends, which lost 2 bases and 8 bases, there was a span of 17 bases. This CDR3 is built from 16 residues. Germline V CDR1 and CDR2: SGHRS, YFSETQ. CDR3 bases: TGCGCCAGCAGCTTAAGCGGGGCAGACAACCATTCACCCCTCCACTTT. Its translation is CASSLSGADNHSPLHF. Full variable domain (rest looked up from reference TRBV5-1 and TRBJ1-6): KAGVTQTPRYLIKTRGQQVTLSCSPISGHRSVSWYQQTPGQGLQFLFEYFSETQRNKGNFPGRFSGRQFSNSRSEMNVSTLELGDSALYLCASSLSGADNHSPLHFGNGTRLTVT.

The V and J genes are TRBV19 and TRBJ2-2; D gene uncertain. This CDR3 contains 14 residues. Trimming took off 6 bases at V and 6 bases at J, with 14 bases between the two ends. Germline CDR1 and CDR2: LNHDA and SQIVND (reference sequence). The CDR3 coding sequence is TGTGCCAGTAGGAGACTTGAGTATGCCGGGGAGCTGTTTTTT. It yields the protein CASRRLEYAGELFF.

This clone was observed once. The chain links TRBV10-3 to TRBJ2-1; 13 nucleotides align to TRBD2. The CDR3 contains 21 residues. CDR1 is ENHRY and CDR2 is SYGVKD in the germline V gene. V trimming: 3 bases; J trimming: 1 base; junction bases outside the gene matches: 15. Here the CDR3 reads CAISERTSGSLGRGSYNEQFF. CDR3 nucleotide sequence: TGTGCCATCAGTGAAAGGACTAGCGGGAGCTTGGGACGAGGTTCCTACAATGAGCAGTTCTTC.

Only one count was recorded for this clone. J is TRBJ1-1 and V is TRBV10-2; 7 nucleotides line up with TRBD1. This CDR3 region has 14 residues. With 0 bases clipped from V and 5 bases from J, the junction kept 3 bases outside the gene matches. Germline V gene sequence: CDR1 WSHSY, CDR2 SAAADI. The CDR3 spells CASSESRGRTEAFF. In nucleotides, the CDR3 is TGCGCCAGCAGTGAGTCAAGGGGGCGAACTGAAGCTTTCTTT.

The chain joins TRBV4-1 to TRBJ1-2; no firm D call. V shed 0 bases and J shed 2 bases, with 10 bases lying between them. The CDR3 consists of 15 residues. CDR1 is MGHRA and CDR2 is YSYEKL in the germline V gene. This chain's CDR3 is CASSQDKAENYGYTF. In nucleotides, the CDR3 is TGCGCCAGCAGCCAAGATAAAGCGGAAAACTATGGCTACACCTTC.

The DNA for the CDR3 is TGTGCCAGCAGCCTAAACCTAGCCGGGACAGGTACCGGGGAGCTGTTTTTT. The encoded protein is CASSLNLAGTGTGELFF. The genes are TRBV3-1 (or the pseudogene TRBV3-2) and TRBJ2-2; 8 bases are shared with TRBD1. Trimming took 4 bases from V and 5 from J; bases not matched to a gene: 12. Germline V gene sequence: CDR1 LGHDT, CDR2 YNNKEL (reference sequence). This CDR3 is 17 amino acids long.

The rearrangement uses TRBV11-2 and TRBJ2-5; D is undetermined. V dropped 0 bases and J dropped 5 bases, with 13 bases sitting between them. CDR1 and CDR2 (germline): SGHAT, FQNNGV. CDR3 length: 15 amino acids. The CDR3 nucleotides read TGTGCCAGCAGCTTAGATCAACGGTCCGCGGAGACCCAGTACTTC. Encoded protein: CASSLDQRSAETQYF.

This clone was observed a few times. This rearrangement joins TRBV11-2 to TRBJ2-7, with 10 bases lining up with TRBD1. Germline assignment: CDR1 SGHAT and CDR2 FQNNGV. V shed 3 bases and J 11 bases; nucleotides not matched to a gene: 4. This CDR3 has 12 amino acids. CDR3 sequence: CASSLAGTGEYF. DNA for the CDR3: TGTGCCAGCAGCTTGGCAGGGACAGGGGAGTACTTC. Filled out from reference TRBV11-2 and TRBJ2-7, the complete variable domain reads EAGVAQSPRYKIIEKRQSVAFWCNPISGHATLYWYQQILGQGPKLLIQFQNNGVVDDSQLPKDRFSAERLKGVDSTLKIQPAKLEDSAVYLCASSLAGTGEYFGPGTRLTVT.

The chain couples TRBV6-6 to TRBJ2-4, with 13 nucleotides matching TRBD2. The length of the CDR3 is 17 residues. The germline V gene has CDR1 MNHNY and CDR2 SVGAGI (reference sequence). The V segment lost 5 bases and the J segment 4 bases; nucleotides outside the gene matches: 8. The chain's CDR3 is CASSHGTSGVRKNIQYF. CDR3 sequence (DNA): TGTGCCAGCAGTCACGGGACTAGCGGGGTTCGGAAAAACATTCAGTACTTC.

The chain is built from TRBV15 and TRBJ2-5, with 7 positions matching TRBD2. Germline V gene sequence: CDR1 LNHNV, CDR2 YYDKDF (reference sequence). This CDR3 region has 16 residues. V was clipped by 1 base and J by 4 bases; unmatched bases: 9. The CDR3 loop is CATSRGGGSGGETQYF. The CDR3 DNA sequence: TGTGCCACCAGCAGAGGAGGCGGGAGCGGTGGAGAGACCCAGTACTTC.

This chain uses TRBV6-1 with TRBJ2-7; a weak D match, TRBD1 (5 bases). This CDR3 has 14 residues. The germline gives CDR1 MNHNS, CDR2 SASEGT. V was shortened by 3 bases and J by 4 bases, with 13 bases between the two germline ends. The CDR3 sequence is CASSERQNSYEQYF. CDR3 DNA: TGTGCCAGCAGTGAGAGACAGAACTCTTACGAGCAGTACTTC.

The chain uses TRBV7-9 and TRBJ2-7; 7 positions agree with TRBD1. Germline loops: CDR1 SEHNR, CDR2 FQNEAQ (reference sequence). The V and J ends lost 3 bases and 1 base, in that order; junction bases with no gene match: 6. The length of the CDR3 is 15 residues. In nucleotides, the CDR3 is TGTGCCAGCAGCTTGGGGACAGTCAATTCCTACGAGCAGTACTTC. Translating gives CASSLGTVNSYEQYF.

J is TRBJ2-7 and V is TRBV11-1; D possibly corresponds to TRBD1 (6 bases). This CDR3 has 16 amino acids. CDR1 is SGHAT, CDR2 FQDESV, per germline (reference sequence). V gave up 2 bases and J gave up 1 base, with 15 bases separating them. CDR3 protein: CASSLTGTRLSYEQYF. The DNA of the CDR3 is TGTGCCAGCAGCTTAACCGGGACAAGGCTATCCTACGAGCAGTACTTC. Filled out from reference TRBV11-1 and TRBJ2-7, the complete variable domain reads EAEVAQSPRYKITEKSQAVAFWCDPISGHATLYWYRQILGQGPELLVQFQDESVVDDSQLPKDRFSAERLKGVDSTLKIQPAELGDSAMYLCASSLTGTRLSYEQYFGPGTRLTVT.

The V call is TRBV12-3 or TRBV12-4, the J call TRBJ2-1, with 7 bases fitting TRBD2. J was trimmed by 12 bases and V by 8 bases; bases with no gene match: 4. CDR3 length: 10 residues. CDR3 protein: CASGGEGQFF. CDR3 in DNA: TGTGCCAGCGGAGGGGAGGGGCAGTTCTTC.

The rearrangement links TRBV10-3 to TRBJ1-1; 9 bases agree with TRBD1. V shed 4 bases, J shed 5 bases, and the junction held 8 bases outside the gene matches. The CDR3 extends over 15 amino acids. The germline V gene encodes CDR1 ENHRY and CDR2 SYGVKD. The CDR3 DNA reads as TGTGCCATCAGTGCCCCGGGACAGGGAAGGACTGAAGCTTTCTTT. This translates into CAISAPGQGRTEAFF.

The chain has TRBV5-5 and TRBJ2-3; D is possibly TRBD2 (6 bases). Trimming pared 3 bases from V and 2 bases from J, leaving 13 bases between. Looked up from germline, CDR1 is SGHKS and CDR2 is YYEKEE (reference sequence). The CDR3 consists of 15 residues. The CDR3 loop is CASSSPAGPTDTQYF. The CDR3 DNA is TGTGCCAGCAGCTCCCCCGCGGGGCCCACAGATACGCAGTATTTT.

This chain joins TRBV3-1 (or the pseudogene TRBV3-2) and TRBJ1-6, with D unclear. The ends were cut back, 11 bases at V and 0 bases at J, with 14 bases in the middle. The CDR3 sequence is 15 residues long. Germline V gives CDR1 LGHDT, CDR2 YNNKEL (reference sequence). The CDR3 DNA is TGTGCCTCGGTCTCCTCGAGCTCCTATAATTCACCCCTCCACTTT. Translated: CASVSSSSYNSPLHF.

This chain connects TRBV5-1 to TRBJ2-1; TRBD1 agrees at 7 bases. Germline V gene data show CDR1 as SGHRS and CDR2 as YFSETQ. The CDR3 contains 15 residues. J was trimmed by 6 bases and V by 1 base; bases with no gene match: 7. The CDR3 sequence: CASSLWGTEANEQFF. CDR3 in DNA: TGCGCCAGCAGCTTGTGGGGGACAGAGGCCAATGAGCAGTTCTTC. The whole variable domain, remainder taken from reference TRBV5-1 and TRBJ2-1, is KAGVTQTPRYLIKTRGQQVTLSCSPISGHRSVSWYQQTPGQGLQFLFEYFSETQRNKGNFPGRFSGRQFSNSRSEMNVSTLELGDSALYLCASSLWGTEANEQFFGPGTRLTVL.

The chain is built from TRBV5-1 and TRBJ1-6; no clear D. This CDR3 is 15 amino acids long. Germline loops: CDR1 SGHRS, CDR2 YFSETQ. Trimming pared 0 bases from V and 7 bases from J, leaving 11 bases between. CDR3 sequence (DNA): TGCGCCAGCAGCTTGGTGGAGGGCACGAATTCACCCCTCCACTTT. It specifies CASSLVEGTNSPLHF.

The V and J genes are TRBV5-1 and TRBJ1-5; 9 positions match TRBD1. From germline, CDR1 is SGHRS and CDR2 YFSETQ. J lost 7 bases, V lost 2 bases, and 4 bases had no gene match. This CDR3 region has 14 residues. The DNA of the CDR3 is TGCGCCAGCAGCTTAGGAACAGGGGGCCAGCCCCAGCATTTT. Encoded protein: CASSLGTGGQPQHF. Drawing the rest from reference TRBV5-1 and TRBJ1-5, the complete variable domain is KAGVTQTPRYLIKTRGQQVTLSCSPISGHRSVSWYQQTPGQGLQFLFEYFSETQRNKGNFPGRFSGRQFSNSRSEMNVSTLELGDSALYLCASSLGTGGQPQHFGDGTRLSIL.

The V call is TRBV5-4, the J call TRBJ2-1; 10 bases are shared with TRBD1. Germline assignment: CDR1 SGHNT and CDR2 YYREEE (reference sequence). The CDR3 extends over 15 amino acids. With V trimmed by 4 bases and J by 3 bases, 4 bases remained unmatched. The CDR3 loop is CASSEGQGSYNEQFF. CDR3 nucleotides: TGTGCCAGCAGCGAGGGACAGGGGAGCTACAATGAGCAGTTCTTC.

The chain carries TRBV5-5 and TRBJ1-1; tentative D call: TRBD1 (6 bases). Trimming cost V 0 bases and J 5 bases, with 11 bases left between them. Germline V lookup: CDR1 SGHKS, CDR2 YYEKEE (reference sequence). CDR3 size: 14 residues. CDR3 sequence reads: CASSLGYRETEAFF. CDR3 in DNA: TGTGCCAGCAGCTTGGGGTACAGGGAAACTGAAGCTTTCTTT. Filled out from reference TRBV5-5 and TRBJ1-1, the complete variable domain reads DAGVTQSPTHLIKTRGQQVTLRCSPISGHKSVSWYQQVLGQGPQFIFQYYEKEERGRGNFPDRFSARQFPNYSSELNVNALLLGDSALYLCASSLGYRETEAFFGQGTRLTVV.